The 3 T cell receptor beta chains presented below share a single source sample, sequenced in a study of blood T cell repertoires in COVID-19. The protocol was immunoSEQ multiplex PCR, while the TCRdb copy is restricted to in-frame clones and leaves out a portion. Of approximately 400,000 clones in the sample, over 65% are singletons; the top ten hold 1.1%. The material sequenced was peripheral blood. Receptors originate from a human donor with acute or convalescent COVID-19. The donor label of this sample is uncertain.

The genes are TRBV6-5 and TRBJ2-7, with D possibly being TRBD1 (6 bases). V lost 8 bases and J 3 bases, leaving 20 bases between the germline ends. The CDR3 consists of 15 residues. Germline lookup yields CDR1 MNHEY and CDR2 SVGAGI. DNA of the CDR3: TGTGCCAGCGAACAGTCCTATACAGGGTTCTACGAGCAGTACTTC. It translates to CASEQSYTGFYEQYF.

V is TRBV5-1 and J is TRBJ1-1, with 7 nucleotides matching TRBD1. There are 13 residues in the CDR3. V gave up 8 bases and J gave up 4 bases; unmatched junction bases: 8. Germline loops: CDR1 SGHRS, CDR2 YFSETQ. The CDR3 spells CASSGGQTTEAFF. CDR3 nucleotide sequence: TGCGCCAGTTCAGGGGGGCAGACCACTGAAGCTTTCTTT.

The CDR3 sequence is CASTTGTPYFYEQYF. The CDR3 nucleotides read TGTGCCAGCACTACCGGGACACCTTATTTCTACGAGCAGTACTTC. The chain joins TRBV6-5 to TRBJ2-7; D is possibly TRBD1 (6 bases). Germline V CDR1 and CDR2: MNHEY, SVGAGI. This CDR3 comprises 15 residues. V dropped 7 bases and J dropped 3 bases, with 19 bases sitting between them.